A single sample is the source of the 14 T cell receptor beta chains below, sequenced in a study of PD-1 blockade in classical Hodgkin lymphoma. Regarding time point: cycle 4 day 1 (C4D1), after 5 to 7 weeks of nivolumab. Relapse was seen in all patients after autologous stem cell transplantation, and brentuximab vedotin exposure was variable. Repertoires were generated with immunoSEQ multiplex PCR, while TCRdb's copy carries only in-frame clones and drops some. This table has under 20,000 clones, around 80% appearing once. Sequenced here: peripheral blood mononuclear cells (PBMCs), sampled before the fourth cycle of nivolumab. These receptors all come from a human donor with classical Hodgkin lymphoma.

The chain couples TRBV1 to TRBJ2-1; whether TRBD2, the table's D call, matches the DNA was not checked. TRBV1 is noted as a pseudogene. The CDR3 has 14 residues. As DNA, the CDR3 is TGCACCAGCAGCCGAGAGCGGGAGGGAGATGAGCAGTTCTTC. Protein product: CTSSREREGDEQFF.

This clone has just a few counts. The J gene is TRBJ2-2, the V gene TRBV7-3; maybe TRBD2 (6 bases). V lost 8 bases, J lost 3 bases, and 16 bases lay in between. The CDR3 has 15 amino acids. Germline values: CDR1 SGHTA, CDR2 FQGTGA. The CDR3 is CASARMGDYTGELFF. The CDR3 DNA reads TGTGCCAGCGCCCGTATGGGGGACTACACCGGGGAGCTGTTTTTT.

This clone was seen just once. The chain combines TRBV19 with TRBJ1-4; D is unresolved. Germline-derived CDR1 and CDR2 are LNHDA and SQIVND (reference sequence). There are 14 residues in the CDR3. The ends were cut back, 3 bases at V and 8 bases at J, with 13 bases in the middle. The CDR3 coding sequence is TGTGCCAGTAGTATCGACCCTAACACGGAAAAACTGTTTTTT. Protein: CASSIDPNTEKLFF.

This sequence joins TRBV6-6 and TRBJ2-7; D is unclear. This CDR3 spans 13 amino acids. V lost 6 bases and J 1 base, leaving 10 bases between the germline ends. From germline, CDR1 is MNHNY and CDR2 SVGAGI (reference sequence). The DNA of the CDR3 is TGTGCCAGCAGCCGTCTAGAGTCCTACGAGCAGTACTTC. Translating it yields CASSRLESYEQYF.

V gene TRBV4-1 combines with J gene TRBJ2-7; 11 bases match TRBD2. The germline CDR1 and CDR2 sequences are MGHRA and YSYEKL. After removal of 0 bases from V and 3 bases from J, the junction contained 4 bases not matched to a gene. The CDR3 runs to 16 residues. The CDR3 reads CASSQDLAGGIYEQYF. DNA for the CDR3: TGCGCCAGCAGCCAAGATCTAGCGGGAGGAATCTACGAGCAGTACTTC.

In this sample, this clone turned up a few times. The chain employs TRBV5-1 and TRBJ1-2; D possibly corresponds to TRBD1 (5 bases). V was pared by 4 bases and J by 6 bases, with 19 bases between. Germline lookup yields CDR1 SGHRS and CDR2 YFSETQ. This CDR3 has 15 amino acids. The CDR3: CASSANFGHLDGYTF. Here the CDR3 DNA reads TGCGCCAGCAGCGCCAATTTCGGACATCTGGATGGCTACACCTTC. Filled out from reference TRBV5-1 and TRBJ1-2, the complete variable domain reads KAGVTQTPRYLIKTRGQQVTLSCSPISGHRSVSWYQQTPGQGLQFLFEYFSETQRNKGNFPGRFSGRQFSNSRSEMNVSTLELGDSALYLCASSANFGHLDGYTFGSGTRLTVV.

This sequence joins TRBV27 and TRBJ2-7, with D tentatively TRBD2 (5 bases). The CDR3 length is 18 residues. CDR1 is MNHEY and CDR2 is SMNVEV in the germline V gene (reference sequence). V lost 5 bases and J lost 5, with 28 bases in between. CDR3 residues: CASSVGRWGSTEKDEQYF. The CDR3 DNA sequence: TGTGCCAGCAGTGTAGGGAGATGGGGTAGTACAGAAAAAGACGAGCAGTACTTC.

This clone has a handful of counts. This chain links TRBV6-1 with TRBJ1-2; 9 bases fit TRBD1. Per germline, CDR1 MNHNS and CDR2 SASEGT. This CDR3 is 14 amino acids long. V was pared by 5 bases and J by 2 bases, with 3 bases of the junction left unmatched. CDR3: CASSRDRENYGYTF. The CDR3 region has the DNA TGTGCCAGCAGTAGGGACAGGGAGAACTATGGCTACACCTTC.

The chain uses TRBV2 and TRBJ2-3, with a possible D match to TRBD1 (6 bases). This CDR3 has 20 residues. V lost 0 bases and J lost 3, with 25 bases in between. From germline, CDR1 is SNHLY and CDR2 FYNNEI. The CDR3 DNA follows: TGTGCCAGCAGTGAAGCGCTTCAGGGGCTAACTAGAGCAGCGACAGATACGCAGTATTTT. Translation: CASSEALQGLTRAATDTQYF.

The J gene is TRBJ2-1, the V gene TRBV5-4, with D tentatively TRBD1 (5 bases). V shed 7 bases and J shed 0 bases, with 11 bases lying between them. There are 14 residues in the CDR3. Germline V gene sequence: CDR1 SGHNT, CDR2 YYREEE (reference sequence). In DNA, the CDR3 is TGTGCCAGCTCTAAAGGGGTCTCCTACAATGAGCAGTTCTTC. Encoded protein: CASSKGVSYNEQFF. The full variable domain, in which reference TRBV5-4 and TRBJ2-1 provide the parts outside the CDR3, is ETGVTQSPTHLIKTRGQQVTLRCSSQSGHNTVSWYQQALGQGPQFIFQYYREEENGRGNFPPRFSGLQFPNYSSELNVNALELDDSALYLCASSKGVSYNEQFFGPGTRLTVL.

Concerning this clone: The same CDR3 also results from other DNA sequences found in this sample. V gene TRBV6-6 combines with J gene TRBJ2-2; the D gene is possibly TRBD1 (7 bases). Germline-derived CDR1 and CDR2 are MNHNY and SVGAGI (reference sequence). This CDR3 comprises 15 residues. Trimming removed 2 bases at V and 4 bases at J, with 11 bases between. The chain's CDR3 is CASSYGQGGTGELFF. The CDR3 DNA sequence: TGTGCCAGCAGTTACGGGCAGGGGGGCACCGGGGAGCTGTTTTTT.

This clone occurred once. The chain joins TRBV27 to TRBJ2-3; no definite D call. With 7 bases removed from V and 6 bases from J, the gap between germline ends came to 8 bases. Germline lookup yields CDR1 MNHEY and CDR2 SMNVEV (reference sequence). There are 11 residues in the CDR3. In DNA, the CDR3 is TGTGCCAGCACCTCCTACGATACGCAGTATTTT. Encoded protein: CASTSYDTQYF.

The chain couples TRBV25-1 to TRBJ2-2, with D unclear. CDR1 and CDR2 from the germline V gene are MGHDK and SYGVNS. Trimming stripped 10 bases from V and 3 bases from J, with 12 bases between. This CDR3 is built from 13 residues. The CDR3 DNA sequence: TGTGCCACAACTCGGGCCGACACCGGGGAGCTGTTTTTT. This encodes CATTRADTGELFF.

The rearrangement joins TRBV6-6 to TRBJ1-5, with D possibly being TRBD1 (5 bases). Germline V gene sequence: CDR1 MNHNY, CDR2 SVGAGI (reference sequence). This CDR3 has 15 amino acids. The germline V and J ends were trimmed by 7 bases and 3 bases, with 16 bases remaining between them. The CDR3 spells CASTLSAGTNQPQHF. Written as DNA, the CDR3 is TGTGCCAGCACCCTATCAGCGGGGACCAATCAGCCCCAGCATTTT.